These 19 T cell receptor beta chains share one sample of origin, sequenced in a study of cytomegalovirus exposure and HLA in healthy donors listed by TCRdb under 2017. The library was prepared using the immunoSEQ multiplex PCR assay. The multiplex PCR relied on a mix of 60 forward primers for TCR Vbeta segments and 13 reverse primers for TCR Jbeta segments. TCRdb re-hosts the immuneACCESS table, in-frame sequences only. Its copies lack some clones; in the studies checked, an unresolved V gene accounts for under half of them, and the cause for the rest is not known. Here the sample has about 120,000 clones; approximately 80% occur a single time. Roughly 1.5% of the sample is in the top ten clones. Specimen: PBMCs. All receptors come from a woman aged 18-29 years in good health and CMV-seronegative.

This rearrangement joins TRBV6-5 to TRBJ1-3; D is unresolved. The CDR3 is 14 residues long. The germline V and J ends were trimmed by 5 bases and 3 bases, with 11 bases remaining between them. CDR1 MNHEY and CDR2 SVGAGI come from the germline V gene. CDR3 sequence: CASSPNLYGNTIYF. CDR3 in DNA: TGTGCCAGCAGTCCTAATTTATATGGAAACACCATATATTTT.

This clone turned up a few times. The chain recombines TRBV5-6 with TRBJ2-6; D possibly corresponds to TRBD1 (5 bases). Germline-derived CDR1 and CDR2 are SGHDT and YYEEEE. V lost 2 bases and J 5 bases, leaving 20 bases between the germline ends. The CDR3 covers 18 residues. The CDR3 reads CASSFSGRASIWANVLTF. In DNA, the CDR3 is TGTGCCAGCAGCTTTTCGGGCAGGGCCTCGATCTGGGCCAACGTCCTGACTTTC.

The chain couples TRBV30 to TRBJ1-2, with 9 bases lining up with TRBD1. The trim removed 0 bases at V and 12 bases at J, leaving 11 bases unmatched. Germline V gene sequence: CDR1 GTSNPN, CDR2 SVGIG (reference sequence). The CDR3 runs 14 residues. The CDR3 nucleotides are TGTGCCTGGAGTGTAAGGACAGGGGAGAATGACGACACCTTC. Its translation is CAWSVRTGENDDTF.

The chain joins TRBV13 to TRBJ1-3; D is unclear. The CDR3 is made up of 14 amino acids. V was shortened by 4 bases and J by 2 bases, with 9 bases between the two germline ends. Germline CDR1 PRHDT, CDR2 FYEKMQ (reference sequence). The DNA of the CDR3 is TGTGCCAGCAGCTCCAGCCAGGCTGGAAACACCATATATTTT. Its translation: CASSSSQAGNTIYF.

There are a few counts of this clone. The CDR3 spells CASSPSRGHMNTEAFF. The CDR3, as DNA: TGCGCCAGCAGCCCTTCGAGGGGACATATGAACACTGAAGCTTTCTTT. The V call is TRBV10-2, the J call TRBJ1-1, with a tentative D call TRBD1 (6 bases). Germline loops: CDR1 WSHSY, CDR2 SAAADI. This CDR3 has 16 amino acids. Trimming took 6 bases from V and 0 from J, leaving 17 bases between them.

The chain joins TRBV27 to TRBJ1-2; 7 bases agree with TRBD1. V shed 8 bases, J shed 8 bases, and the junction held 8 bases outside the gene matches. Per germline, CDR1 MNHEY and CDR2 SMNVEV (reference sequence). The CDR3 covers 12 residues. CDR3 sequence (DNA): TGTGCCAGCTCCGACAGGGTCGACGGCTACACCTTC. Its protein is CASSDRVDGYTF.

In this sample, this clone turned up a few times. The rearrangement joins TRBV7-9 to TRBJ1-1; D perhaps matches TRBD1 (6 bases). Trimming cost V 3 bases and J 5 bases, with 19 bases left between them. The CDR3 loop spans 16 amino acids. Germline V lookup: CDR1 SEHNR, CDR2 FQNEAQ (reference sequence). The CDR3 here is CASSLPGGRGVTEAFF. For the CDR3, the DNA is TGTGCCAGCAGCTTGCCGGGGGGGCGTGGGGTAACTGAAGCTTTCTTT.

This clone was observed a single time. The chain joins TRBV2 to TRBJ2-3, with a tentative D call TRBD1 (6 bases). This CDR3 has 14 amino acids. V gave up 4 bases and J gave up 2 bases, with 10 bases separating them. Germline-derived CDR1 and CDR2 are SNHLY and FYNNEI. The CDR3, as DNA: TGTGCCAGCAGTGGGACAGCCCTCACAGATACGCAGTATTTT. As protein: CASSGTALTDTQYF. Together with reference TRBV2 and TRBJ2-3, the CDR3 gives the full variable domain: EPEVTQTPSHQVTQMGQEVILRCVPISNHLYFYWYRQILGQKVEFLVSFYNNEISEKSEIFDDQFSVERPDGSNFTLKIRSTKLEDSAMYFCASSGTALTDTQYFGPGTRLTVL.

This chain links TRBV18 with TRBJ2-1, with 10 bases aligning to TRBD2. CDR1 and CDR2 from the germline V gene are KGHSH and LQKENI. The CDR3 consists of 16 residues. With V trimmed by 3 bases and J by 3 bases, 5 bases remained unmatched. The CDR3 reads CASSPRRTSGYNEQFF. CDR3 sequence (DNA): TGTGCCAGCTCACCTCGCCGGACTAGCGGCTACAATGAGCAGTTCTTC.

The chain couples TRBV7-2 to TRBJ1-2; D gene ambiguous. Germline lookup yields CDR1 SGHTA and CDR2 FQGNSA. This CDR3 spans 17 amino acids. The ends were cut back, 4 bases at V and 7 bases at J, with 25 bases in the middle. The CDR3 bases are TGTGCCAGCAGCTCATCTACCTCGGGTCCACCTTTTGGTGGCTACACCTTC. It codes for CASSSSTSGPPFGGYTF.

J is TRBJ2-5 and V is TRBV7-3, with D unclear. The CDR3 spans 14 residues. The germline V gene has CDR1 SGHTA and CDR2 FQGTGA. The V end lost 1 base, the J end lost 2 bases, and 8 bases lay between the germline ends. CDR3 loop: CASSLMGRQETQYF. The CDR3 DNA reads TGTGCCAGCAGCTTAATGGGCAGACAAGAGACCCAGTACTTC. The whole variable domain, filled in from reference TRBV7-3 and TRBJ2-5, reads GAGVSQTPSNKVTEKGKYVELRCDPISGHTALYWYRQSLGQGPEFLIYFQGTGAADDSGLPNDRFFAVRPEGSVSTLKIQRTERGDSAVYLCASSLMGRQETQYFGPGTRLLVL.

The chain joins TRBV6-1 to TRBJ1-4; 7 bases fit TRBD1. V trimming: 4 bases; J trimming: 13 bases; junction bases outside the gene matches: 6. The CDR3 is made up of 12 amino acids. CDR1 MNHNS and CDR2 SASEGT come from the germline V gene. The CDR3 coding sequence is TGTGCCAGCAGTGGGCAGGGGGGAGGACTGTTTTTT. As protein: CASSGQGGGLFF.

The rearrangement uses TRBV14 and TRBJ2-2; TRBD2 matches 7 bases. The V gene's germline CDR1 is SGHDN and CDR2 FVKESK. The V gene end was trimmed by 3 bases and the J gene end by 4 bases; junction bases not matched to a gene: 8. The CDR3 covers 16 residues. CDR3 in DNA: TGTGCCAGCAGCCATGTCGGGAGGCCCATCACCGGGGAGCTGTTTTTT. It translates to CASSHVGRPITGELFF.

This chain links TRBV29-1 with TRBJ1-2, with a weak D call TRBD1 (6 bases). Trimming removed 6 bases from V and 8 bases from J, with 10 bases in between. Germline lookup yields CDR1 SQVTM and CDR2 ANQGSEA. The CDR3 length is 10 residues. CDR3 residues: CSVRDMGYTF. The CDR3 coding sequence is TGCAGCGTGAGGGACATGGGCTACACCTTC.

This clone was counted a single time. The rearrangement joins TRBV20-1 to TRBJ1-2; D may be TRBD1 (5 bases). The CDR3 has 11 residues. CDR1 DFQATT and CDR2 SNEGSKA come from the germline V gene (reference sequence). V was cut by 5 bases and J by 4 bases, with 8 bases left in between. The CDR3 loop is CSAGGSYGYTF. CDR3 nucleotide sequence: TGCAGTGCTGGGGGGAGCTATGGCTACACCTTC.

The chain links TRBV19 to TRBJ1-3; weak D call: TRBD1 (5 bases). CDR1 is LNHDA, CDR2 SQIVND, per germline (reference sequence). Trimming left V 7 bases short and J 3 bases short, with 7 bases between. This CDR3 spans 12 amino acids. CDR3 coding DNA: TGTGCCAGTACGACAGATGGAAACACCATATATTTT. Encoded protein: CASTTDGNTIYF.

The rearrangement links TRBV6-9 to TRBJ1-5; 10 bases line up with TRBD1. V was pared by 10 bases and J by 6 bases, with 12 bases of the junction left unmatched. There are 15 residues in the CDR3. Germline values: CDR1 MNHGY, CDR2 SVAAGI. The DNA for the CDR3 is TGTGCCACCGCGGGCTGGGACAGGGGTTTTCAGCCCCAGCATTTT. It codes for CATAGWDRGFQPQHF.

This chain links TRBV18 with TRBJ1-2; TRBD1 aligns across 7 bases. Germline values: CDR1 KGHSH, CDR2 LQKENI. The V gene end was trimmed by 2 bases and the J gene end by 4 bases; junction bases not matched to a gene: 4. This CDR3 region has 14 residues. The CDR3 is CASSPISGGYGYTF. The DNA of the CDR3 is TGTGCCAGCTCACCAATTTCAGGGGGCTATGGCTACACCTTC.

J is TRBJ2-7 and V is TRBV7-8; 7 nucleotides match TRBD2. Germline lookup yields CDR1 SGHVS and CDR2 FQNEAQ. The CDR3 spans 16 residues. V lost 5 bases, J lost 0 bases, and 10 bases stayed unmatched. The CDR3 sequence is CASSSQTSPISYEQYF. The CDR3 DNA is TGTGCCAGCAGCAGCCAGACTAGCCCAATCTCCTACGAGCAGTACTTC.